This T cell receptor beta chain appears in the sequencing data of a study of OX40 agonist ivuxolimab in advanced cancers. A note on the overall study: Ivuxolimab was a fully human IgG2 agonistic monoclonal antibody targeting the costimulatory receptor OX40 (CD134). Intravenous ivuxolimab was administered to patients every 2 weeks at six dose levels: 0.01, 0.1, 0.3, 1.5, 3 and 10 mg/kg. Among the approximately 50 dose-escalation patients, 19 had hepatocellular carcinoma, approximately 15 melanoma, 9 renal cell carcinoma and 9 head and neck cancer. The dose-escalation cohort was approximately 83% male with a mean age of roughly 60 years, ranging from 23 to 79. Patients were allowed to have had prior anti-PD-1, anti-PD-L1 or anti-CTLA-4 therapy, and around 40% of the dose-escalation patients had previously received checkpoint inhibitors. Partial responses were achieved by three dose-escalation patients, of whom one had hepatocellular carcinoma and two had cutaneous melanoma. The purpose of peripheral TCRbeta sequencing was to test whether ivuxolimab changed TCR sequence diversity and led to clonal T-cell expansion. The paper describes the monotherapy dose-escalation part (N of about 52 patients) of the phase I trial of ivuxolimab.

Remarks on this clone: Its target antigen remains unknown. Nothing much larger sits one base from this clone, and base qualities are not available.

The trial excluded patients who had a history of autoimmune disease or who were on systemic immunosuppression. Peripheral blood for TCR sequencing was collected from all dose cohorts at baseline, on cycle 4 day 1, and on cycle 7 day 1. The samples were drawn from a first-in-human, open-label, multicenter phase I dose-escalation trial of ivuxolimab. Adults with locally advanced or metastatic melanoma, renal cell carcinoma, hepatocellular carcinoma or head and neck squamous cell carcinoma were enrolled in the trial. Before TCR sequencing, CD4+ and CD8+ T cells were separately sorted from peripheral blood. V drops 3 bases and J drops 0 bases, leaving 9 bases in between. CDR1 and CDR2 are read off the germline V gene as SGHNT and YENEEA. The CDR3 sequence holds 15 residues, the cysteine and phenylalanine included. Left in the record is the CDR3 DNA by itself, 45 bases read in frame from the first base.

For sequencing of the TCRbeta CDR3 region, genomic DNA was extracted from the sorted cells. TCRbeta CDR3 regions were sequenced using the immunoSEQ Assay. As stored in TCRdb, this immuneACCESS dataset retains in-frame rearrangements with V and J assigned. A fraction of the clones does not appear; measured against another copy, unresolved V genes explain less than half of the discrepancy, and the remainder lacks a known reason. The sample includes roughly 67,000 clones, with 80% to 90% observed a single time. The top ten clones comprise 3.5% to 4.5% of the sample. Study-wide findings and limitations: After ivuxolimab, more expanded clones were found on average in CD8+ T cells than in CD4+ T cells. At doses of 0.1 to 3.0 mg/kg, clonal expansion of both CD4+ and CD8+ T cells in blood was seen between baseline and week 6. Low levels of normalized T-cell clonal expansion were also shown by some nonresponding patients. In the 0.1-3.0 mg/kg groups, partial responders were among the patients with the lowest normalized peripheral clonal expansion, particularly in CD8+ T cells. Antigen specificity was not determined for the clonally expanded peripheral T cells.

The source is an adult with an advanced solid tumor such as melanoma, head and neck, liver or kidney cancer. The rearrangement combines TRBV11-3 with TRBJ2-1; there is no confident call for the D gene. The sample here was CD4+ or CD8+ T cells sorted from blood, taken in a trial of the OX40 agonist ivuxolimab. Here the CDR3 is given as CASSFLPGSYNEQFF. The sequence in DNA is TGTGCCAGCAGCTTTCTCCCGGGCTCCTACAATGAGCAGTTCTTC.